This T cell receptor (beta chain) was recorded in a study of blood T cell repertoires in COVID-19. As for the study in general: Collection of acute and convalescent COVID-19 samples took place in the United States, Italy and Spain. T cells, B-cell-depleted T cells, or PBMCs provided the cDNA or gDNA that served as material.

This clone appeared once. Within the sample, other DNA sequences also encode this same CDR3. In the original analysis: Scientists estimated how many nucleated cells there were by amplifying reference gene primers. Here immunoSEQ multiplex PCR was the method, and the copy in TCRdb shows in-frame clones only, minus some. The D gene and trimming were derived from the DNA, and the V and J assignments and clone size from that table. Among 200,000 to 250,000 clones listed, about nine tenths were seen once. Looked up from germline, CDR1 is SGHRS and CDR2 is YFSETQ. V gave up 4 bases and J gave up 0 bases, with 10 bases separating them. The length of the CDR3 is 15 residues.

The TCR was taken from a woman in her sixties or seventies who had recovered from COVID-19. This rearrangement joins TRBV5-1 to TRBJ1-4; no firm D call. The sequencing sample was made of peripheral blood. CDR3 DNA: TGCGCCAGCAGCCCTACAGTAGCAACTAATGAAAAACTGTTTTTT. Residues: CASSPTVATNEKLFF.